This T cell receptor (beta chain) was identified during a study of Ad26.COV2.S vaccination and SARS-CoV-2 variants. Treatment specified: around 19 received Ad26.COV2.S at low or high dose, single or two shots; five or six received placebo; per-sample allocation not given. Samples analyzed were those drawn on day 63 after the first vaccine or placebo injection. Looked up from germline, CDR1 is SGHVS and CDR2 is FQNEAQ. V lost 6 bases, J lost 0 bases, and 19 bases lay in between. The CDR3 is 17 residues long. Clones were read by immunoSEQ multiplex PCR, and TCRdb kept only the in-frame ones, dropping some. The data hold fewer than 400,000 clones, with 85% to 90% observed a single time.

This chain uses TRBV7-8 with TRBJ2-3; no clear D. Sequences were derived from peripheral blood, sampled in a trial of Ad26.COV2.S vaccine versus placebo. The sequence was collected from a person between 18 and 60 years old who received the Ad26.COV2.S COVID-19 vaccine or a placebo. DNA for the CDR3: TGTGCCAGCAGTTCTATGGATGGATACGCTAGCACAGATACGCAGTATTTT. It is translated as CASSSMDGYASTDTQYF.